This T cell receptor (beta chain) was captured by sequencing in a study of T cells in localized non-small cell lung cancer. General study findings and limits: Longer overall survival was associated with a higher density of T cells in the blood. Multi-region tumor sequencing was not done, so intratumor heterogeneity could not be excluded. The highest T cell clonality was in uninvolved adjacent lung, above tumor. Paired adjacent lung recovered a median around 59 of the top 100 tumor clones.

The table came from immunoSEQ multiplex PCR; TCRdb's copy has only in-frame clones and leaves some out. This sample has about 40,000 clones, with 70% to 90% found just once. In regard to this clone: Its antigen remains unidentified.

V gave up 9 bases and J gave up 5 bases; unmatched junction bases: 18. CDR1 and CDR2 (germline): SNHLY, FYNNEI. The CDR3 covers 16 residues. Sequences were derived from peripheral blood, sampled before any cancer treatment. The sequence was obtained from a man between 40 and 70 years old with stage I lung adenocarcinoma. V usage is TRBV2 and J usage is TRBJ2-7, with 8 bases matching TRBD2. CDR3 in DNA: TGTGCCAGTTCTCGGACTAGCCGGCCTAGGACCAACGAGCAGTACTTC. Its translation: CASSRTSRPRTNEQYF.